Shown below are 27 T cell receptor beta chains from a single sample sequenced in a study of CD8+ T cells in alopecia areata. Extraction and reverse transcription of RNA yielded cDNA as the sequencing template. Measured with immunoSEQ multiplex PCR; TCRdb has only the in-frame clones, and not every one. The sample records 150,000 to 200,000 clones, around 60% being singletons. The starting material was CD4+ T cells sorted from blood, obtained at week 0. These receptors were taken from a human donor with alopecia areata.

This clone has a handful of counts. J is TRBJ2-1 and V is TRBV10-3; D gene uncertain. This CDR3 region has 12 residues. V dropped 10 bases and J dropped 15 bases, with 22 bases sitting between them. CDR1 is ENHRY and CDR2 is SYGVKD in the germline V gene. The CDR3 loop is CATNGVSDVPFF. CDR3 sequence (DNA): TGTGCCACCAACGGTGTATCGGATGTACCGTTCTTC.

The rearrangement uses TRBV5-1 and TRBJ2-3, with TRBD2 identical over 14 bases. V was pared by 4 bases and J by 7 bases, with 5 bases of the junction left unmatched. The CDR3 consists of 15 residues. Germline CDR1 and CDR2: SGHRS and YFSETQ. CDR3 region: CASSPTSGGENTQYF. CDR3 in DNA: TGCGCCAGCAGCCCGACTAGCGGGGGGGAAAATACGCAGTATTTT.

The chain links TRBV2 to TRBJ2-1; possible D gene TRBD1, 6 bases. The V gene's germline CDR1 is SNHLY and CDR2 FYNNEI. V was trimmed by 8 bases and J by 0 bases, leaving 11 bases between them. The CDR3 consists of 14 residues. The CDR3 region has the DNA TGTGCCAGCCATAAGGACAGCTCCTACAATGAGCAGTTCTTC. Amino acids: CASHKDSSYNEQFF.

The chain combines TRBV6-5 with TRBJ1-5, with 7 bases aligning to TRBD1. Germline V CDR1 and CDR2: MNHEY, SVGAGI. J gave up 3 bases and V 5 bases, and 7 bases lay outside the gene matches. The CDR3 contains 15 residues. CDR3: CASSTGDGNNQPQHF. The CDR3 nucleotides are TGTGCCAGCAGTACAGGGGATGGTAACAATCAGCCCCAGCATTTT.

V and J are TRBV29-1 and TRBJ2-5, with D hard to call. V was cut by 6 bases and J by 5 bases, with 7 bases left in between. The CDR3 is made up of 10 amino acids. Germline assignment: CDR1 SQVTM and CDR2 ANQGSEA. The CDR3 DNA reads TGCAGCGTAGCCAGGGAGACCCAGTACTTC. As protein: CSVARETQYF.

The sample holds one count of this clone. This chain uses TRBV30 with TRBJ2-7, with a possible D match to TRBD1 (6 bases). The germline V gene encodes CDR1 GTSNPN and CDR2 SVGIG (reference sequence). The CDR3 is 13 residues long. Trimming stripped 2 bases from V and 2 bases from J, with 10 bases between. CDR3 protein: CAWSRTVPYEQYF. The CDR3 DNA sequence: TGTGCCTGGAGTCGGACAGTCCCCTACGAGCAGTACTTC. The variable domain in full, completed from reference TRBV30 and TRBJ2-7, reads SQTIHQWPATLVQPVGSPLSLECTVEGTSNPNLYWYRQAAGRGLQLLFYSVGIGQISSEVPQNLSASRPQDRQFILSSKKLLLSDSGFYLCAWSRTVPYEQYFGPGTRLTVT.

In this sample, this clone turned up a few times. The chain uses TRBV14 and TRBJ2-7; D is possibly TRBD1 or TRBD2 (6 bases each). V lost 1 base to trimming and J lost 0 bases, with 10 bases between them. CDR3 length equals 15 residues. Per the germline V gene, CDR1 is SGHDN and CDR2 is FVKESK. Written as DNA, the CDR3 is TGTGCCAGCAGCCAAGTGGGGGGCAGCTCCTACGAGCAGTACTTC. It codes for CASSQVGGSSYEQYF.

This clone was seen more than once but under ten times. The J gene is TRBJ2-2, the V gene TRBV14, with D possibly being TRBD2 (5 bases). Per the germline V gene, CDR1 is SGHDN and CDR2 is FVKESK. The CDR3 covers 14 residues. V was shortened by 5 bases and J by 1 base, with 8 bases between the two germline ends. CDR3 region: CASSLDWNTGELFF. CDR3 nucleotide sequence: TGTGCCAGCAGCTTGGACTGGAACACCGGGGAGCTGTTTTTT.

Comment on this clone: Other DNA sequences within the sample encode an identical CDR3. The chain combines TRBV30 with TRBJ2-5; D unresolved. This CDR3 is 10 amino acids long. V dropped 1 base and J dropped 5 bases, with 2 bases sitting between them. Germline CDR1 GTSNPN, CDR2 SVGIG (reference sequence). The CDR3 sequence: CAWSGETQYF. The CDR3 DNA reads as TGTGCCTGGAGTGGGGAGACCCAGTACTTC.

The chain has TRBV5-6 and TRBJ1-2; 9 bases match TRBD1. This CDR3 contains 14 residues. The germline CDR1 and CDR2 sequences are SGHDT and YYEEEE. V was clipped by 3 bases and J by 8 bases; unmatched bases: 8. CDR3 in amino acids: CASSYWTGAIGYTF. In nucleotides, the CDR3 is TGTGCCAGCAGCTATTGGACAGGGGCTATCGGCTACACCTTC.

This clone was counted only a few times. V and J are TRBV29-1 and TRBJ2-3; 13 positions agree with TRBD2. Germline CDR1 reads SQVTM; CDR2 reads ANQGSEA. J was trimmed by 2 bases and V by 5 bases; bases with no gene match: 4. This CDR3 region has 15 residues. CDR3 residues: CSVPGLAGVTDTQYF. The CDR3 DNA is TGCAGCGTTCCTGGACTAGCGGGGGTCACAGATACGCAGTATTTT.

The CDR3 loop reads CASSPGLPSTDTQYF. The CDR3 DNA reads TGCGCCAGCAGCCCCGGGCTCCCTAGCACAGATACGCAGTATTTT. The chain employs TRBV5-1 and TRBJ2-3; no clear D. V was trimmed by 4 bases and J by 0 bases, leaving 12 bases between them. CDR3 size: 15 residues. Per germline, CDR1 SGHRS and CDR2 YFSETQ.

The J gene is TRBJ2-6, the V gene TRBV2; TRBD1 matches at 7 bases. Per germline, CDR1 SNHLY and CDR2 FYNNEI. V lost 3 bases to trimming and J lost 0 bases; unmatched junction nucleotides: 11. The CDR3 is 19 amino acids. CDR3 nucleotide sequence: TGTGCCAGCAGTGATAGGTCGGGACAGCGATACTCTGGGGCCAACGTCCTGACTTTC. Translating gives CASSDRSGQRYSGANVLTF.

This clone was seen only once. The chain uses TRBV7-9 and TRBJ1-1; 8 positions match TRBD1. The germline gives CDR1 SEHNR, CDR2 FQNEAQ (reference sequence). The CDR3 totals 17 residues. After removal of 2 bases from V and 2 bases from J, the junction contained 10 bases not matched to a gene. The CDR3 bases are TGTGCCAGCAGCTTAAAAGGGGCAGGGGGCCGCAACACTGAAGCTTTCTTT. It translates to CASSLKGAGGRNTEAFF.

This clone has just a few counts. This CDR3 reads CASSLQPANNSPLHF. CDR3 sequence (DNA): TGTGCCAGCAGTCTCCAGCCAGCGAATAATTCACCCCTCCACTTT. J is TRBJ1-6 and V is TRBV6-5; no clear D gene. CDR3 length: 15 residues. V lost 5 bases to trimming and J lost 5 bases, with 13 bases between them. Germline lookup yields CDR1 MNHEY and CDR2 SVGAGI.

The V call is TRBV30, the J call TRBJ1-1, with D perhaps matching TRBD1 (5 bases). Trimming shortened V by 3 bases and J by 2 bases, and 10 bases separated the two germline ends. CDR3 length: 13 residues. The germline V gene encodes CDR1 GTSNPN and CDR2 SVGIG (reference sequence). The CDR3 protein is CAWRRGINTEAFF. The CDR3 DNA sequence: TGTGCCTGGAGGAGGGGAATTAACACTGAAGCTTTCTTT. Full variable domain (remainder filled in from reference TRBV30 and TRBJ1-1): SQTIHQWPATLVQPVGSPLSLECTVEGTSNPNLYWYRQAAGRGLQLLFYSVGIGQISSEVPQNLSASRPQDRQFILSSKKLLLSDSGFYLCAWRRGINTEAFFGQGTRLTVV.

The gene calls are TRBV5-5 and TRBJ2-3, with 7 nucleotides matching TRBD2. J was trimmed by 0 bases and V by 3 bases; bases with no gene match: 7. From germline, CDR1 is SGHKS and CDR2 YYEKEE (reference sequence). There are 16 residues in the CDR3. The chain's CDR3 is CASSSGAGRSTDTQYF. The CDR3 nucleotides are TGTGCCAGCAGCTCCGGAGCGGGGAGAAGCACAGATACGCAGTATTTT.

The chain recombines TRBV29-1 with TRBJ2-2, with TRBD1 matching 7 bases. Germline V gene lookup returns CDR1 SQVTM and CDR2 ANQGSEA. The CDR3 length is 15 residues. V dropped 3 bases and J dropped 4; count of bases not matched to a gene: 8. Here the CDR3 DNA reads TGCAGCGTTGACCTAAGGGGGCCGGGCACCGGGGAGCTGTTTTTT. This gives the protein CSVDLRGPGTGELFF.

The rearrangement joins TRBV25-1 to TRBJ2-3, with 8 bases matching TRBD2. CDR3 size: 13 residues. V gave up 5 bases and J gave up 5 bases; unmatched junction bases: 3. Per germline, CDR1 MGHDK and CDR2 SYGVNS. This chain's CDR3 is CASSQAGVDTQYF. The CDR3 DNA sequence: TGTGCCAGCAGTCAAGCGGGGGTAGATACGCAGTATTTT.

The V and J genes are TRBV2 and TRBJ2-3; D gene uncertain. CDR1 and CDR2 (germline): SNHLY, FYNNEI. This CDR3 contains 11 residues. V was trimmed by 6 bases and J by 5 bases, leaving 6 bases between them. The CDR3 DNA reads as TGTGCCAGCAGCGTCCGAGATACGCAGTATTTT. Protein sequence: CASSVRDTQYF.

The chain is built from TRBV15 and TRBJ1-2; D is uncertain. V lost 0 bases and J lost 0, with 11 bases in between. From germline, CDR1 is LNHNV and CDR2 YYDKDF (reference sequence). This CDR3 has 16 amino acids. This CDR3 is CATSREAGRANYGYTF. CDR3 bases: TGTGCCACCAGCAGAGAGGCAGGCCGAGCTAACTATGGCTACACCTTC.

This chain uses TRBV27 with TRBJ2-7, with D uncertain. CDR1 is MNHEY, CDR2 SMNVEV, per germline (reference sequence). CDR3 size: 14 residues. Deletions cut 5 bases from V and 4 bases from J, with 15 bases between. The CDR3 bases are TGTGCCAGCAGTGTCAGGATTCCTCCTTACGAGCAGTACTTC. As protein: CASSVRIPPYEQYF.

CDR3 bases: TGCGCCAGCAGCTTGGAGGGGTCAGAGACCCAGTACTTC. Encoded protein: CASSLEGSETQYF. The chain employs TRBV5-1 and TRBJ2-5, with D maybe TRBD1 (5 bases). Looked up from germline, CDR1 is SGHRS and CDR2 is YFSETQ. V was trimmed by 0 bases and J by 4 bases, leaving 7 bases between them. The CDR3 is 13 residues long.

The gene calls are TRBV5-1 and TRBJ1-1; TRBD1 is a possible D gene (6 bases). The CDR3 length is 14 residues. CDR1 is SGHRS, CDR2 YFSETQ, per germline. The V gene lost 3 bases and the J gene lost 0 bases, with 9 bases spanning the gap. In DNA, the CDR3 is TGCGCCAGCAGCTCCGGACAGATGAACACTGAAGCTTTCTTT. Translated, it gives CASSSGQMNTEAFF.

On this clone itself: The sample carries other DNA sequences with the same CDR3. The chain is built from TRBV29-1 and TRBJ1-1; D is unresolved. This CDR3 contains 11 residues. CDR1 SQVTM and CDR2 ANQGSEA come from the germline V gene. V lost 5 bases, J lost 2 bases, and 6 bases lay in between. Here the CDR3 reads CSVPGNTEAFF. Here the CDR3 DNA reads TGCAGCGTTCCAGGTAACACTGAAGCTTTCTTT. The variable domain in full, completed from reference TRBV29-1 and TRBJ1-1, reads SAVISQKPSRDICQRGTSLTIQCQVDSQVTMMFWYRQQPGQSLTLIATANQGSEATYESGFVIDKFPISRPNLTFSTLTVSNMSPEDSSIYLCSVPGNTEAFFGQGTRLTVV.

This chain uses TRBV6-5 with TRBJ2-5; the match to TRBD2 covers 7 bases. The germline CDR1 and CDR2 sequences are MNHEY and SVGAGI. CDR3 length: 16 residues. Germline trimming cut 4 bases from V and 5 bases from J; bases unmatched to any gene: 13. The CDR3: CASSSLRTSVRETQYF. The DNA of the CDR3 is TGTGCCAGCAGTTCCCTCCGGACTAGTGTTAGGGAGACCCAGTACTTC.

The rearrangement links TRBV4-2 to TRBJ2-3; D might be TRBD2 (5 bases). The CDR3 consists of 16 residues. Germline V lookup: CDR1 LGHNA, CDR2 YNFKEQ. Trimming shortened V by 3 bases and J by 0 bases, and 13 bases separated the two germline ends. The chain's CDR3 is CASSQVDYRSTDTQYF. The CDR3 DNA sequence: TGTGCCAGCAGCCAGGTAGACTACCGAAGCACAGATACGCAGTATTTT.